This T cell receptor (beta chain) was recovered during a study of blood T cell repertoires in COVID-19. Study as a whole: T cells, B-cell-depleted T cells, or PBMCs provided the cDNA or gDNA that served as material.

Libraries were prepared by immunoSEQ multiplex PCR; TCRdb keeps only in-frame clonotypes and omits some of them. The data show about 58,000 clones, roughly nine tenths seen once. CDR3 size: 14 residues. The V gene lost 9 bases and the J gene lost 0 bases, with 12 bases spanning the gap. Germline assignment: CDR1 WSHSY and CDR2 SAAADI. The chain uses TRBV10-2 and TRBJ1-3; possibly TRBD1 for D (5 bases). This TCR was recovered from a woman aged 65 to 85 with active COVID-19. Sample: peripheral blood. CDR3 in amino acids: CARDRPHSGNTIYF. CDR3 DNA sequence: TGCGCCAGAGACAGACCACACTCTGGAAACACCATATATTTT.